The entry below gives a single T cell receptor (beta chain) sequence along with its context. These data come from a study of blood T cell repertoires in COVID-19. Seattle patient enrollment occurred during active infection, with longitudinal follow-up thereafter. As handled by the study authors: How many nucleated cells were present was estimated from reference gene primer amplification. The table came from immunoSEQ multiplex PCR; TCRdb's copy has only in-frame clones and leaves some out. V, J and clone size reflect that table, while D and trimming were determined from the DNA. The profile shows about 300,000 clones, about nine tenths of them singletons. This TCR derives from a woman in her twenties or thirties with COVID-19, enrolled during active disease. Sequencing was carried out using peripheral blood.

CDR3 DNA: TGTGCCAGCAGCTTTGGACAGGGGGGTAACGAGCAGTACTTC. Translation gives CASSFGQGGNEQYF. The chain is built from TRBV7-2 and TRBJ2-7; 10 nucleotides line up with TRBD1. Per germline, CDR1 SGHTA and CDR2 FQGNSA. With V trimmed by 3 bases and J by 5 bases, 4 bases remained unmatched. The CDR3 runs to 14 residues.